This T cell receptor (beta chain) was documented in a study of blood T cell repertoires in COVID-19. The V end lost 0 bases, the J end lost 3 bases, and 16 bases lay between the germline ends. Germline loops: CDR1 SGDLS, CDR2 YYNGEE. The CDR3 is made up of 17 amino acids. Enrolled through a virtual design, the participants were between roughly 18 and 95 years of age and came from 24 US areas. Sequencing used immunoSEQ multiplex PCR; TCRdb keeps in-frame clones, though not all of them. The sample has 150,000 to 200,000 clones, around four fifths seen once. The chain has TRBV9 and TRBJ1-3; no clear D. Sequenced material: PBMCs or T cells enriched from blood (not recorded which). The sequence derives from a man in his forties or fifties who had recovered from COVID-19. CDR3 in amino acids: CASSVDDVVRIGNTIYF. The CDR3 DNA is TGTGCCAGCAGCGTAGACGATGTGGTGAGGATTGGAAACACCATATATTTT.